A single TCR beta chain is shown here with its context. The antigen is not known. The source of the sample is a study of shared clonotypes between healthy human individuals. Study-level findings and limits: In this cohort, only blood was sampled, and tissue repertoires likely differ. Shared clonotypes across all four donors exceeded non-shared ones in generation probability. In general, naive subsets displayed greater estimated richness than memory subsets did.

TCRdb's copy holds only in-frame clones and misses some; the assay was immunoSEQ multiplex PCR. The profile shows millions of clones, 85% to 95% of them singletons. This CDR3 comprises 17 residues. J gave up 4 bases and V 5 bases, and 14 bases lay outside the gene matches. Germline V CDR1 and CDR2: SEHNR, FQNEAQ (reference sequence). The sequence derives from a young man in good health. This chain uses TRBV7-9 with TRBJ2-3; 8 nucleotides line up with TRBD2. Sequencing was carried out using naive CD4+ T cells sorted from blood. Specified subset: CD45RA+ positively selected. CDR3 region: CASSPLAGSAYSDTQYF. CDR3 nucleotide sequence: TGTGCCAGCAGCCCCTTAGCGGGAAGTGCGTATTCAGATACGCAGTATTTT.